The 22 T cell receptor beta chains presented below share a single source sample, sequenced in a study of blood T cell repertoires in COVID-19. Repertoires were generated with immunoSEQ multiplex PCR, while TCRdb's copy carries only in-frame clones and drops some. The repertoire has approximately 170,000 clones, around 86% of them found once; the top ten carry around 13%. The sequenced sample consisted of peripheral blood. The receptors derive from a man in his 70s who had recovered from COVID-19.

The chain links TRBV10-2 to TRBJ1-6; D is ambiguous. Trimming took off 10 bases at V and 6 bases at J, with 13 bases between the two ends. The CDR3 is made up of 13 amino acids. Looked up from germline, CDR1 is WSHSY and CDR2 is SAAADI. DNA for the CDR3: TGCGCCACTCGACGGGGTTTTAATTCACCCCTCCACTTT. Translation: CATRRGFNSPLHF.

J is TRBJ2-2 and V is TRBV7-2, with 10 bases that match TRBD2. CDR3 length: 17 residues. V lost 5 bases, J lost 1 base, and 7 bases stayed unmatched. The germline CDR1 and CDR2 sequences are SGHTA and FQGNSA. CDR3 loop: CASSPQSGRVNTGELFF. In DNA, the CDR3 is TGTGCCAGCAGCCCTCAAAGCGGGAGGGTGAACACCGGGGAGCTGTTTTTT.

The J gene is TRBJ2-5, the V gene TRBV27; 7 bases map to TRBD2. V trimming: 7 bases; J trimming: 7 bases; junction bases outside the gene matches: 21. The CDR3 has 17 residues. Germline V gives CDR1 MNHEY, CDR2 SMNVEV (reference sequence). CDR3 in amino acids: CASKPPGQGGVRVTQYF. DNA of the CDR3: TGTGCCAGCAAACCTCCGGGCCAGGGAGGGGTGCGTGTGACCCAGTACTTC.

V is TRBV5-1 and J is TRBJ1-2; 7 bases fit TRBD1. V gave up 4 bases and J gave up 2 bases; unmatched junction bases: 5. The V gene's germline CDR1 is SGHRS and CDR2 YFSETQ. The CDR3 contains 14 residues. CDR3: CASSEGQPNYGYTF. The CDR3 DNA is TGCGCCAGCAGCGAGGGACAGCCGAACTATGGCTACACCTTC.

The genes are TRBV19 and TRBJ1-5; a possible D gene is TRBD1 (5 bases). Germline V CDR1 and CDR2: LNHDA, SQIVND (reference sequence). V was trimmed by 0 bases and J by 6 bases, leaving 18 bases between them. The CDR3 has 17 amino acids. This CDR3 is CASSIDLPAGIGQPQHF. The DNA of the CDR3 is TGTGCCAGTAGTATAGATCTCCCGGCAGGGATCGGTCAGCCCCAGCATTTT.

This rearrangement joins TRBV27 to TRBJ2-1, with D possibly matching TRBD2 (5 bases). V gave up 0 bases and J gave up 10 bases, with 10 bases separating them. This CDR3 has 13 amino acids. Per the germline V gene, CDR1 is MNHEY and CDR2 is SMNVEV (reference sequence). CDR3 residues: CASSLSSGMEQFF. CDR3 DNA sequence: TGTGCCAGCAGTTTATCTTCGGGGATGGAGCAGTTCTTC.

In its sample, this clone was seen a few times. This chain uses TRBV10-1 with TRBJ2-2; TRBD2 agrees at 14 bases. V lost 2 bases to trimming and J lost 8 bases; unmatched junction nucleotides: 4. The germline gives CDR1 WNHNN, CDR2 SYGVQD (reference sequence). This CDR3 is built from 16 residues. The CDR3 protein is CASSEAGTSGRGELFF. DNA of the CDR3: TGCGCCAGCAGTGAGGCCGGGACTAGCGGGAGAGGGGAGCTGTTTTTT.

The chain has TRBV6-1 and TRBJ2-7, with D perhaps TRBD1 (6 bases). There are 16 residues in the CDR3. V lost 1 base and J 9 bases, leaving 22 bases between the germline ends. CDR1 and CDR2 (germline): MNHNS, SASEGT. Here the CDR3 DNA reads TGTGCCAGCAGTGAAGGCTTCGGACAGTTCCCTATGAGGCAGTACTTC. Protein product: CASSEGFGQFPMRQYF.

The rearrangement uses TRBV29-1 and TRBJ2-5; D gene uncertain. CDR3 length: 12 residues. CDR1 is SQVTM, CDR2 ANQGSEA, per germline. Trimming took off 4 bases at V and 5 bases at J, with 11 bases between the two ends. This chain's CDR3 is CSVGRPGETQYF. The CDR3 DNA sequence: TGCAGCGTTGGGCGTCCCGGGGAGACCCAGTACTTC.

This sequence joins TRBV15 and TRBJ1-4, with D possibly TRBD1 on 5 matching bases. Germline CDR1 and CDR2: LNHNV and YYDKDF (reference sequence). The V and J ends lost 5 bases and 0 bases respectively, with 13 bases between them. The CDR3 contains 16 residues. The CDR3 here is CATSPAGGATNEKLFF. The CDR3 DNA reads TGTGCCACCAGCCCAGCGGGGGGGGCAACTAATGAAAAACTGTTTTTT.

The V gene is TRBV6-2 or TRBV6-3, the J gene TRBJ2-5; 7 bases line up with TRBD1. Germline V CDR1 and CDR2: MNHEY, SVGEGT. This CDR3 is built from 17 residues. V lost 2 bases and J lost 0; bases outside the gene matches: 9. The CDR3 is CASSYVVGQFDQETQYF. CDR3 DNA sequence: TGTGCCAGCAGTTACGTTGTGGGACAGTTCGACCAAGAGACCCAGTACTTC.

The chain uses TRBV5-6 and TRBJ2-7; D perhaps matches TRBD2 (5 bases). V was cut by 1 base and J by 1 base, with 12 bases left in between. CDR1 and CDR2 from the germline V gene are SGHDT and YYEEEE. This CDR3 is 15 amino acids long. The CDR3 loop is CASSLYGVRSYEQYF. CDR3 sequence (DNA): TGTGCCAGCAGCTTGTACGGGGTGCGATCCTACGAGCAGTACTTC.

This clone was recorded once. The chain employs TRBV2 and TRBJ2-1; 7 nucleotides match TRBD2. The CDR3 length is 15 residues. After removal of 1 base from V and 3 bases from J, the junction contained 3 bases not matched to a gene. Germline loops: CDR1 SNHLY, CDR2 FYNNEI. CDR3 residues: CASSEGEGLYNEQFF. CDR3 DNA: TGTGCCAGCAGTGAAGGGGAGGGGCTCTACAATGAGCAGTTCTTC.

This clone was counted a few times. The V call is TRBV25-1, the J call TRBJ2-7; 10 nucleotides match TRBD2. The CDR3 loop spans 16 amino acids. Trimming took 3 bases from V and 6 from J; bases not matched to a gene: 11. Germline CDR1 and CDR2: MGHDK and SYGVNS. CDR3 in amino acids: CASSEAPSGSRGEQYF. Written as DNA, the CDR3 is TGTGCCAGCAGTGAGGCGCCTAGCGGGAGTAGAGGCGAGCAGTACTTC.

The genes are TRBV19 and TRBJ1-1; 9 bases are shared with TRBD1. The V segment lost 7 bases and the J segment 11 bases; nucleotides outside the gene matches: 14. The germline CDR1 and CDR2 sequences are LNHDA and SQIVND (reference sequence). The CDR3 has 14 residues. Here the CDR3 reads CASISTGQGVYAFF. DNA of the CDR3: TGTGCCAGTATTTCGACGGGACAGGGTGTTTACGCTTTCTTT.

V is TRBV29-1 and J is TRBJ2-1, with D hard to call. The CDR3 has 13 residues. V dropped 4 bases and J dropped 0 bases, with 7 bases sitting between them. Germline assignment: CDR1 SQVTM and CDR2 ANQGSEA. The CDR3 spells CSVVVSSYNEQFF. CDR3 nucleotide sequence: TGCAGCGTTGTCGTCAGCTCCTACAATGAGCAGTTCTTC.

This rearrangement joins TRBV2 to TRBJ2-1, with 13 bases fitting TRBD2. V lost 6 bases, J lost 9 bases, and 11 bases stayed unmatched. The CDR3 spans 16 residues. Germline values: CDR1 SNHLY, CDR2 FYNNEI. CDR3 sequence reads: CASSWTSGSGKGEQFF. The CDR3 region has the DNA TGTGCCAGCAGCTGGACTAGCGGGAGTGGTAAGGGTGAGCAGTTCTTC.

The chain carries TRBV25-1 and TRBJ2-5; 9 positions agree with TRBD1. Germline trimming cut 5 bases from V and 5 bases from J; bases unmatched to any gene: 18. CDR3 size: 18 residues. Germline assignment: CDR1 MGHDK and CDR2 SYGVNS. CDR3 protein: CASSHRRGQGDFGETQYF. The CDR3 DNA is TGTGCCAGCAGTCACCGCCGGGGACAGGGCGATTTTGGGGAGACCCAGTACTTC.

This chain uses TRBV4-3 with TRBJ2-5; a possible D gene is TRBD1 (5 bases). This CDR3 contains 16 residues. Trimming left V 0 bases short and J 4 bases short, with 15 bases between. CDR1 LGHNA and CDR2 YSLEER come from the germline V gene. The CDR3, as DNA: TGCGCCAGCAGCCAAGACTTGGGGCAGAGAGGAGAGACCCAGTACTTC. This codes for CASSQDLGQRGETQYF.

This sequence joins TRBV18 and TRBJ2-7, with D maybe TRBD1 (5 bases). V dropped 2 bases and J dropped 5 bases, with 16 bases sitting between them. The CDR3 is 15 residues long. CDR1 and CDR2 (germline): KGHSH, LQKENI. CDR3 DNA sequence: TGTGCCAGCTCACCAGGGGCAGCCTTGAGTAACGAGCAGTACTTC. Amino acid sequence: CASSPGAALSNEQYF.

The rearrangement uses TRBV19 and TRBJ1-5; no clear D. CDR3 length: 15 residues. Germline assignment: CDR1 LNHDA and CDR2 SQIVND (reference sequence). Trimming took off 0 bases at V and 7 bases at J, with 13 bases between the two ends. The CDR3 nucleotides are TGTGCCAGTAGTATAGATCAGTCGCGGAGCCAGCCCCAGCATTTT. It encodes CASSIDQSRSQPQHF.

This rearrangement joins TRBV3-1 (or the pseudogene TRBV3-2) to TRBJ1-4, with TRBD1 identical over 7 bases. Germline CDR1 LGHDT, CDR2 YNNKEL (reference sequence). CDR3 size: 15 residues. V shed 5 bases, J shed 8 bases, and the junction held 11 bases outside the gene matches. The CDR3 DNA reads TGTGCCAGCAGCTCACAGGGGCAGGGAGACGAAAAACTGTTTTTT. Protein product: CASSSQGQGDEKLFF.